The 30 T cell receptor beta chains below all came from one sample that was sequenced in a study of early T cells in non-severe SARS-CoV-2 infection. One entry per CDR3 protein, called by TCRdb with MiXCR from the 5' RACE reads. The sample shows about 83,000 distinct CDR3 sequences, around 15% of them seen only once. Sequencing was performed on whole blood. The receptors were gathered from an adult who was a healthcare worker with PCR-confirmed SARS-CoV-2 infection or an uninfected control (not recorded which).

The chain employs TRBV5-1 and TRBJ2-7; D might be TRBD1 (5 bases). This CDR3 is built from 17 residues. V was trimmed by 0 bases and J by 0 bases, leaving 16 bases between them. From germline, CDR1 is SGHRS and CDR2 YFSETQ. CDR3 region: CASSLDDWGPLSYEQYF. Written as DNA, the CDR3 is TGCGCCAGCAGCTTGGATGACTGGGGCCCTCTCTCCTACGAGCAGTACTTC.

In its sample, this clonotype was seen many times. The DNA for the CDR3 is TGTGCCAGCAGCTTAGGATACGGGACTAGCGGGGGGTCGGGCACAGATACGCAGTATTTT. Translating gives CASSLGYGTSGGSGTDTQYF. The chain is built from TRBV7-8 and TRBJ2-3; 15 bases match TRBD2. After removal of 1 base from V and 1 base from J, the junction contained 9 bases not matched to a gene. The germline V gene has CDR1 SGHVS and CDR2 FQNEAQ. This CDR3 is 20 amino acids long.

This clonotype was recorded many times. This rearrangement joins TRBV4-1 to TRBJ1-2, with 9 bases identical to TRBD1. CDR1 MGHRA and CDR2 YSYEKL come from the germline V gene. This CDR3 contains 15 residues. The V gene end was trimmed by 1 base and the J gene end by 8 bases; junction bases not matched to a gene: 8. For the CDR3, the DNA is TGCGCCAGCAGCCAAGGACAGGGGGTGTACGGAGGCTACACCTTC. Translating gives CASSQGQGVYGGYTF.

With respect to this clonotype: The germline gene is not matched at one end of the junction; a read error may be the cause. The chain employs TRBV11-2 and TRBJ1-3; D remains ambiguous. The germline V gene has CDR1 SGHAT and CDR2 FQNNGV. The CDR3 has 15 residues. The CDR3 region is CASSLSSYSGITIYF. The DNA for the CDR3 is TGTGCCAGCTCTCTTTCCTCTTACTCTGGAATCACCATATATTTT.

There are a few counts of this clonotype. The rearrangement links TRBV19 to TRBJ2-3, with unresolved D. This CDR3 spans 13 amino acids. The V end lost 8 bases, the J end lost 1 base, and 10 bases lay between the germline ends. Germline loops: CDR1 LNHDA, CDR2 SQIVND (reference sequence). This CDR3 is CASGRMGTDTQYF. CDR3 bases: TGTGCCAGTGGCAGGATGGGCACAGATACGCAGTATTTT.

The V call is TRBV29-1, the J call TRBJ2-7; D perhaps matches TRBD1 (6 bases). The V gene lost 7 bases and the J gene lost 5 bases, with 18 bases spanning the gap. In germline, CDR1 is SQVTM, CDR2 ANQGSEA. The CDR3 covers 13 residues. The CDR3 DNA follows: TGCAGCGCTGGGGCGACAGGTGTGGACGAGCAGTACTTC. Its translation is CSAGATGVDEQYF.

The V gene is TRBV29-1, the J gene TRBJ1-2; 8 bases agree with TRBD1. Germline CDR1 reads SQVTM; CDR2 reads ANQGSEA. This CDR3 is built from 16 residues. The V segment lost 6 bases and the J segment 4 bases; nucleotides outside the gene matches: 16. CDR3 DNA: TGCAGCGTACCTCATTTCTCCGGGACAGGCGTCTATGGCTACACCTTC. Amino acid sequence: CSVPHFSGTGVYGYTF.

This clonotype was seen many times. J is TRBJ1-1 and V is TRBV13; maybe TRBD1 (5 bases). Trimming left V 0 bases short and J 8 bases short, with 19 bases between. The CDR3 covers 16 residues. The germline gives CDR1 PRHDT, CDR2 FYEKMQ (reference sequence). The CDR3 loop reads CASSLGGTDRGIEAFF. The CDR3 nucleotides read TGTGCCAGCAGCTTAGGGGGTACTGATCGGGGCATCGAAGCTTTCTTT.

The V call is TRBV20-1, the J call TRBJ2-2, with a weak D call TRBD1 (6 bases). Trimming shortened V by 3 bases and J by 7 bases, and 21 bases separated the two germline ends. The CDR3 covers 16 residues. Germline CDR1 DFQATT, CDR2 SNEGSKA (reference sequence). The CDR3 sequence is CSARVGNRARDGELFF. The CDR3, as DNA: TGCAGTGCTAGGGTGGGGAACAGGGCGAGGGACGGGGAGCTGTTTTTT.

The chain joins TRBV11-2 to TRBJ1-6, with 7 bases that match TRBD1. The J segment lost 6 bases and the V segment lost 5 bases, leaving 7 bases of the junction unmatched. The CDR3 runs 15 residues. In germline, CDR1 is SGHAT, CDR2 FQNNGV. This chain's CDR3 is CASSNRDSPNSPLHF. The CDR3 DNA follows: TGTGCCAGCAGCAACCGGGACAGCCCTAATTCACCCCTCCACTTT.

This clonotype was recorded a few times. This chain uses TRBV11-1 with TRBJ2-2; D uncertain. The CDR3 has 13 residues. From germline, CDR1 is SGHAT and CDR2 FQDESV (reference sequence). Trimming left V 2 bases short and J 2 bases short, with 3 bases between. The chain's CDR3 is CASSLLNTGELFF. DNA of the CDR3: TGTGCCAGCAGCTTACTTAACACCGGGGAGCTGTTTTTT.

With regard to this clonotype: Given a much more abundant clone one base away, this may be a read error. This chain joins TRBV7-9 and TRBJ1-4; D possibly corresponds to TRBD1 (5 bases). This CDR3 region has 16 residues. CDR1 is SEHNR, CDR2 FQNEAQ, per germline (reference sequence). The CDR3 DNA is TGTGCCTGCAGCCCCGGACACTTCTCAACTAATGAAAAACTGTTTTTT. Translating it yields CACSPGHFSTNEKLFF.

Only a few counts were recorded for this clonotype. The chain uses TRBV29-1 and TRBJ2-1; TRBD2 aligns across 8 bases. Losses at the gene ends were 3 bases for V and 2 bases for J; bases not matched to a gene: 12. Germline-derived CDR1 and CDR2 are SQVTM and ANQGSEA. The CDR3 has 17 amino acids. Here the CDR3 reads CSVEAPYGRATYNEQFF. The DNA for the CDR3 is TGCAGCGTTGAGGCCCCTTACGGGAGGGCCACCTACAATGAGCAGTTCTTC.

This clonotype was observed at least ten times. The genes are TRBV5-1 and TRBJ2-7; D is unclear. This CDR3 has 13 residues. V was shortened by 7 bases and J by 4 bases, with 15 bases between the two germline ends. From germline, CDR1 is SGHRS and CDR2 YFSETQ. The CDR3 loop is CASGLEPLYEQYF. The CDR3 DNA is TGCGCCAGCGGGCTAGAACCCTTATACGAGCAGTACTTC. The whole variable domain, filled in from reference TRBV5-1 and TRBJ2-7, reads KAGVTQTPRYLIKTRGQQVTLSCSPISGHRSVSWYQQTPGQGLQFLFEYFSETQRNKGNFPGRFSGRQFSNSRSEMNVSTLELGDSALYLCASGLEPLYEQYFGPGTRLTVT.

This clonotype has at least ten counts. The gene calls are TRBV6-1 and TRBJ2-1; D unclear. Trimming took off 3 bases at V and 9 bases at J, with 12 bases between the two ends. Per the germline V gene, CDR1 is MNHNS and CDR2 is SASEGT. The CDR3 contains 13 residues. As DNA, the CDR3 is TGTGCCAGCAGTGACCTCCCGCGCACTGAGCAGTTCTTC. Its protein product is CASSDLPRTEQFF.

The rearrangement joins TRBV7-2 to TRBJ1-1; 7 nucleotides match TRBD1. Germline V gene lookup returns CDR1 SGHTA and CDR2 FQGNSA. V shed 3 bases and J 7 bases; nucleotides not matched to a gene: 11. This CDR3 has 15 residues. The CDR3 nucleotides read TGTGCCAGCAGCTTCAGAGGGGGAGCAGGGGGTGAAGCTTTCTTT. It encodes CASSFRGGAGGEAFF.

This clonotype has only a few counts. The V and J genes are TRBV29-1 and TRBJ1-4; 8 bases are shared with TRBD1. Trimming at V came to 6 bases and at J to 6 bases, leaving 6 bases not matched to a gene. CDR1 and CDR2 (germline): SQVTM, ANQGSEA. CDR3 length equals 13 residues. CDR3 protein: CSVGHRGDEKLFF. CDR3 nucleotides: TGCAGCGTCGGACACAGGGGGGATGAAAAACTGTTTTTT. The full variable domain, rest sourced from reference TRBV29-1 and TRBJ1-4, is SAVISQKPSRDICQRGTSLTIQCQVDSQVTMMFWYRQQPGQSLTLIATANQGSEATYESGFVIDKFPISRPNLTFSTLTVSNMSPEDSSIYLCSVGHRGDEKLFFGSGTQLSVL.

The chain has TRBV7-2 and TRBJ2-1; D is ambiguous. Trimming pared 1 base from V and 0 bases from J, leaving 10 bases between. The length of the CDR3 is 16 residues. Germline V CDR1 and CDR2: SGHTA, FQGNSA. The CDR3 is CASSLDSRYSYNEQFF. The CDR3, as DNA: TGTGCCAGCAGCTTAGATAGCAGATACTCCTACAATGAGCAGTTCTTC.

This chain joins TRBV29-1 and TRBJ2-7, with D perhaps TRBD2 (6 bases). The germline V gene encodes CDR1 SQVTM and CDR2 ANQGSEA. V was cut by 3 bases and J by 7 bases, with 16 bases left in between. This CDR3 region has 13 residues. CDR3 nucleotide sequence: TGCAGCGTTGACCGCGGAGGGGTAGGGGAGCAGTACTTC. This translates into CSVDRGGVGEQYF.

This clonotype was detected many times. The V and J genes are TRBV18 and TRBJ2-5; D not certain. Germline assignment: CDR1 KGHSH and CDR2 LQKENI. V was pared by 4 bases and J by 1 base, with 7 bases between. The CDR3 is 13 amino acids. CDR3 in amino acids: CASSRSTQETQYF. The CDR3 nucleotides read TGTGCCAGCTCACGGTCTACCCAAGAGACCCAGTACTTC.

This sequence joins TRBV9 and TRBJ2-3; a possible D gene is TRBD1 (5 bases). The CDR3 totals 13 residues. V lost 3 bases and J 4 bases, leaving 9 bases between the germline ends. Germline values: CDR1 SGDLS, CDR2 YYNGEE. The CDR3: CASSGGGPDTQYF. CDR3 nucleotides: TGTGCCAGCAGCGGGGGCGGCCCAGATACGCAGTATTTT.

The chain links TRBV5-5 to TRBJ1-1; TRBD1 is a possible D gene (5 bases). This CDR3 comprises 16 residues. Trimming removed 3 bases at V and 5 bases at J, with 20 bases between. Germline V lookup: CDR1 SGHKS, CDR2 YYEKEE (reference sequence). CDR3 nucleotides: TGTGCCAGCAGCTCCGACAGCCTGTTGCCGAAAACTGAAGCTTTCTTT. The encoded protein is CASSSDSLLPKTEAFF.

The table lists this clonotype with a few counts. CDR3 nucleotide sequence: TGTGCCATCGCAGAGGGTAGCGGGGTCCGGGGTGCTGAGCAGTTCTTC. Amino acid sequence: CAIAEGSGVRGAEQFF. The V call is TRBV10-3, the J call TRBJ2-1; 8 positions match TRBD2. CDR3 length equals 16 residues. The V gene end was trimmed by 8 bases and the J gene end by 9 bases; junction bases not matched to a gene: 18. Looked up from germline, CDR1 is ENHRY and CDR2 is SYGVKD.

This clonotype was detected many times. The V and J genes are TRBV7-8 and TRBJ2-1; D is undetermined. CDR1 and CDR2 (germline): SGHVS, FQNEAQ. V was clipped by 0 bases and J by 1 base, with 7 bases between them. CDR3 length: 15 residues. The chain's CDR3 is CASSLAQGSYNEQFF. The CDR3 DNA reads TGTGCCAGCAGCTTAGCCCAAGGGTCCTACAATGAGCAGTTCTTC.

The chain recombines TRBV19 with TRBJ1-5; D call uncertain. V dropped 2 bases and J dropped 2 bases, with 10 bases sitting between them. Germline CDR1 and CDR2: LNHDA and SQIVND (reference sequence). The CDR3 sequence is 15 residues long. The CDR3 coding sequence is TGTGCCAGTAGTATAACCTGGGAGGGCAATCAGCCCCAGCATTTT. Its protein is CASSITWEGNQPQHF.

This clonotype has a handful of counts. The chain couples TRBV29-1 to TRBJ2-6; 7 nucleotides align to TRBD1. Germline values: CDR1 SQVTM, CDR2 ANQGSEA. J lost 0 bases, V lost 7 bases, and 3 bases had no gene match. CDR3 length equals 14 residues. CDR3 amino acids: CSARDSSGANVLTF. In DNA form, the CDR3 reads TGCAGCGCCCGGGACAGCTCTGGGGCCAACGTCCTGACTTTC.

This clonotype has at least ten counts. This chain's CDR3 is CASSIGSGGNYEQYF. CDR3 bases: TGTGCCAGTAGTATAGGCTCAGGGGGGAACTACGAGCAGTACTTC. The chain joins TRBV19 to TRBJ2-7, with D possibly matching TRBD1 (7 bases). V was trimmed by 1 base and J by 3 bases, leaving 13 bases between them. The germline CDR1 and CDR2 sequences are LNHDA and SQIVND (reference sequence). This CDR3 is 15 amino acids long. The whole variable domain, remainder taken from reference TRBV19 and TRBJ2-7, is DGGITQSPKYLFRKEGQNVTLSCEQNLNHDAMYWYRQDPGQGLRLIYYSQIVNDFQKGDIAEGYSVSREKKESFPLTVTSAQKNPTAFYLCASSIGSGGNYEQYFGPGTRLTVT.

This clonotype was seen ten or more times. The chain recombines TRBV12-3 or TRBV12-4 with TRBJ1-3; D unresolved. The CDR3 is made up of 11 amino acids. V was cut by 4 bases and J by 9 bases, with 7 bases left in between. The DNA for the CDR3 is TGTGCCAGCAGTTCCCGGAGCACCATATATTTT. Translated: CASSSRSTIYF.

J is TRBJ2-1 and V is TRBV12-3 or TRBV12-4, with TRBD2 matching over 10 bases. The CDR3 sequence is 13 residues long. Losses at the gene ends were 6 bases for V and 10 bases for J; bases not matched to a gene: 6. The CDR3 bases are TGTGCCAGCAGGCTCCCTAGCGGGGGAGAGCAGTTCTTC. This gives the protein CASRLPSGGEQFF.

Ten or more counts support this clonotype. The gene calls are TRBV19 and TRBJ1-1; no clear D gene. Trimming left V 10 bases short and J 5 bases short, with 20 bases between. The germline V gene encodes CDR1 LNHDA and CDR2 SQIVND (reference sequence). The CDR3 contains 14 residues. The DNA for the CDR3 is TGTGCCACTCTCCCTCCGGACCGGCGGACTGAAGCTTTCTTT. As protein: CATLPPDRRTEAFF.